The 21 T cell receptor beta chains presented below share a single source sample, sequenced in a study of blood T cell repertoires in COVID-19. Profiling relied on immunoSEQ multiplex PCR, and the TCRdb table lists in-frame clones only, not all of them. The sample carries fewer than 250,000 clones, about four fifths recorded once. Material for sequencing was peripheral blood. The receptors shown here come from a man in his fifties with active or convalescent COVID-19.

This clone was observed a single time. The same CDR3 can be traced to other DNA sequences in this sample. The chain has TRBV7-9 and TRBJ2-2; D is perhaps TRBD1 or TRBD2 (5 bases each). Germline V gene data show CDR1 as SEHNR and CDR2 as FQNEAQ (reference sequence). The V end lost 7 bases, the J end lost 8 bases, and 8 bases lay between the germline ends. The CDR3 totals 11 residues. CDR3 in amino acids: CASTREGELFF. The CDR3 DNA reads as TGTGCCAGCACCAGGGAGGGGGAGCTGTTTTTT. Full variable domain (missing parts from reference TRBV7-9 and TRBJ2-2): DTGVSQNPRHKITKRGQNVTFRCDPISEHNRLYWYRQTLGQGPEFLTYFQNEAQLEKSRLLSDRFSAERPKGSFSTLEIQRTEQGDSAMYLCASTREGELFFGEGSRLTVL.

The chain is built from TRBV2 and TRBJ2-5; D not certain. With 2 bases removed from V and 2 bases from J, the gap between germline ends came to 6 bases. Germline CDR1 is SNHLY and CDR2 is FYNNEI. The CDR3 totals 13 residues. CDR3 sequence reads: CASSEFRQETQYF. The DNA for the CDR3 is TGTGCCAGCAGTGAATTCAGGCAAGAGACCCAGTACTTC.

This rearrangement joins TRBV5-5 to TRBJ2-5; 8 bases map to TRBD2. CDR1 is SGHKS and CDR2 is YYEKEE in the germline V gene (reference sequence). The CDR3 loop spans 14 amino acids. Trimming removed 2 bases from V and 5 bases from J; junction bases left unmatched: 5. The CDR3 DNA is TGTGCCAGCAGCTTCGGACTAGCCGACGAGACCCAGTACTTC. This gives the protein CASSFGLADETQYF. The whole variable domain, remainder taken from reference TRBV5-5 and TRBJ2-5, is DAGVTQSPTHLIKTRGQQVTLRCSPISGHKSVSWYQQVLGQGPQFIFQYYEKEERGRGNFPDRFSARQFPNYSSELNVNALLLGDSALYLCASSFGLADETQYFGPGTRLLVL.

This rearrangement joins TRBV30 to TRBJ2-5; D is possibly TRBD1 (7 bases). The V and J ends lost 4 bases and 2 bases respectively, with 11 bases between them. The CDR3 loop spans 13 amino acids. CDR1 and CDR2 (germline): GTSNPN, SVGIG (reference sequence). CDR3 nucleotides: TGTGCCTGGACAGGGGGGAATCAAGAGACCCAGTACTTC. Its protein product is CAWTGGNQETQYF.

Of note for this clone: The junction does not match germline at one end; this may be a read error. The chain links TRBV7-7 to TRBJ2-1; 9 bases line up with TRBD2. The CDR3 spans 16 residues. Germline loops: CDR1 SSHAT, CDR2 FNYEAQ (reference sequence). In nucleotides, the CDR3 is TGTGCTAGCAGCTTAGAGCTCGCGGGGGGGAGGAATGAGCAGTTCTTC. Translated, it gives CASSLELAGGRNEQFF.

The J gene is TRBJ2-1, the V gene TRBV18; TRBD2 matches at 8 bases. The germline V gene has CDR1 KGHSH and CDR2 LQKENI. The trim removed 1 base at V and 6 bases at J, leaving 20 bases unmatched. This CDR3 has 20 residues. CDR3 loop: CASSPRGLIAAGGYGNEQFF. DNA for the CDR3: TGTGCCAGCTCACCACGGGGGCTGATCGCGGCGGGAGGATATGGCAATGAGCAGTTCTTC.

The chain uses TRBV7-9 and TRBJ2-1, with 8 bases fitting TRBD2. V lost 4 bases and J lost 10; bases outside the gene matches: 9. In germline, CDR1 is SEHNR, CDR2 FQNEAQ (reference sequence). This CDR3 region has 14 residues. The CDR3 region has the DNA TGTGCCAGCAGCTCTCTCCTAGCGGGTGGCGAGCAGTTCTTC. Protein sequence: CASSSLLAGGEQFF.

The V gene is TRBV7-9, the J gene TRBJ2-7, with a weak D call TRBD2 (5 bases). This CDR3 is built from 14 residues. Germline V CDR1 and CDR2: SEHNR, FQNEAQ (reference sequence). The V and J ends lost 5 bases and 2 bases respectively, with 13 bases between them. The CDR3 sequence is CASSPPGDTYEQYF. The CDR3 DNA reads TGTGCCAGCAGCCCCCCCGGGGATACCTACGAGCAGTACTTC.

This chain connects TRBV6-5 to TRBJ1-1; perhaps TRBD1 as D (5 bases). The CDR3 loop spans 13 amino acids. The germline gives CDR1 MNHEY, CDR2 SVGAGI. The V end lost 6 bases, the J end lost 10 bases, and 18 bases lay between the germline ends. CDR3 bases: TGTGCCAGCAGCCTACTCAAGGATGGGGCAGCTTTCTTT. It is translated as CASSLLKDGAAFF.

The CDR3 coding sequence is TGTGCCAGTAGTATAGTACAGGGTAGCTCCTACGAGCAGTACTTC. This sequence encodes CASSIVQGSSYEQYF. The rearrangement joins TRBV19 to TRBJ2-7; tentative D call: TRBD1 (6 bases). Germline loops: CDR1 LNHDA, CDR2 SQIVND (reference sequence). The CDR3 is 15 amino acids. The ends were cut back, 1 base at V and 0 bases at J, with 10 bases in the middle.

In this sample, this clone turned up a few times. The chain employs TRBV25-1 and TRBJ2-1; possible D gene TRBD2, 6 bases. The CDR3 is made up of 13 amino acids. From germline, CDR1 is MGHDK and CDR2 SYGVNS. CDR3: CAAGKNSYNEQFF. For the CDR3, the DNA is TGTGCGGCGGGGAAAAACTCCTACAATGAGCAGTTCTTC.

The J gene is TRBJ2-1, the V gene TRBV7-9; 7 nucleotides agree with TRBD2. V lost 3 bases and J lost 10; bases outside the gene matches: 6. The germline CDR1 and CDR2 sequences are SEHNR and FQNEAQ (reference sequence). The CDR3 runs 13 residues. The CDR3: CASSLRSGEEQFF. The CDR3 DNA sequence: TGTGCCAGCAGCTTGAGGAGCGGGGAGGAGCAGTTCTTC.

The rearrangement uses TRBV5-6 and TRBJ2-4; 7 bases match TRBD1. The CDR3 covers 16 residues. V shed 4 bases, J shed 0 bases, and the junction held 7 bases outside the gene matches. The germline V gene encodes CDR1 SGHDT and CDR2 YYEEEE. The CDR3 region is CASSTTGILAKNIQYF. The DNA of the CDR3 is TGTGCCAGCAGCACGACAGGGATCTTAGCCAAAAACATTCAGTACTTC.

This chain connects TRBV18 to TRBJ1-1; tentative D call: TRBD1 (6 bases). The CDR3 is 16 amino acids. Trimming shortened V by 1 base and J by 0 bases, and 12 bases separated the two germline ends. Looked up from germline, CDR1 is KGHSH and CDR2 is LQKENI. The CDR3 loop is CASSPRQASMNTEAFF. The CDR3 DNA sequence: TGTGCCAGCTCACCACGACAGGCGAGCATGAACACTGAAGCTTTCTTT.

V and J are TRBV7-2 and TRBJ1-2; D might be TRBD1 (5 bases). The CDR3 covers 13 residues. V was cut by 2 bases and J by 5 bases, with 9 bases left in between. From germline, CDR1 is SGHTA and CDR2 FQGNSA. Here the CDR3 reads CASSLRPGYGYTF. CDR3 coding DNA: TGTGCCAGCAGCTTACGGCCAGGGTATGGCTACACCTTC.

The rearrangement joins TRBV19 to TRBJ1-6; TRBD1 aligns across 9 bases. The CDR3 consists of 16 residues. Germline V gene data show CDR1 as LNHDA and CDR2 as SQIVND (reference sequence). V lost 4 bases, J lost 9 bases, and 10 bases stayed unmatched. DNA of the CDR3: TGTGCCAGTAGTAGCCCAGGGACAGGGCCCGGTTCACCCCTCCACTTT. Amino acids: CASSSPGTGPGSPLHF.

V is TRBV7-3 and J is TRBJ2-1; TRBD2 matches at 7 bases. Per germline, CDR1 SGHTA and CDR2 FQGTGA. J gave up 4 bases and V 8 bases, and 5 bases lay outside the gene matches. The CDR3 consists of 13 residues. As DNA, the CDR3 is TGTGCCAGCGCTAGCGGCAATTACAATGAGCAGTTCTTC. This translates into CASASGNYNEQFF.

The rearrangement joins TRBV28 to TRBJ1-4, with D tentatively TRBD1 (6 bases). This CDR3 is 15 amino acids long. Germline V gives CDR1 MDHEN, CDR2 SYDVKM. Trimming removed 6 bases at V and 8 bases at J, with 19 bases between. CDR3 amino acids: CASSHLPGVREKLFF. CDR3 DNA sequence: TGTGCCAGCAGCCACCTACCAGGGGTTCGCGAAAAACTGTTTTTT.

This sequence joins TRBV30 and TRBJ1-1, with D perhaps TRBD1 (5 bases). V shed 1 base and J shed 7 bases, with 13 bases lying between them. Germline V lookup: CDR1 GTSNPN, CDR2 SVGIG (reference sequence). CDR3 size: 13 residues. CDR3 bases: TGTGCCTGGAGTGGTTCATGGGGCAATGAAGCTTTCTTT. It specifies CAWSGSWGNEAFF.

The chain is built from TRBV15 and TRBJ2-7; tentative D call: TRBD1 (6 bases). The CDR3 runs 13 residues. CDR1 and CDR2 from the germline V gene are LNHNV and YYDKDF (reference sequence). Trimming cost V 0 bases and J 6 bases, with 9 bases left between them. CDR3 residues: CATSRDPGAEQYF. The CDR3 DNA follows: TGTGCCACCAGCAGAGATCCAGGGGCCGAGCAGTACTTC.

V usage is TRBV14 and J usage is TRBJ1-4; possibly TRBD1 for D (6 bases). V lost 4 bases, J lost 1 base, and 16 bases lay in between. Germline values: CDR1 SGHDN, CDR2 FVKESK. The CDR3 is 17 amino acids. For the CDR3, the DNA is TGTGCCAGCAGCCTCTTACAGGGATCCGGAACTAATGAAAAACTGTTTTTT. It codes for CASSLLQGSGTNEKLFF. Complete variable domain (other parts from reference TRBV14 and TRBJ1-4): EAGVTQFPSHSVIEKGQTVTLRCDPISGHDNLYWYRRVMGKEIKFLLHFVKESKQDESGMPNNRFLAERTGGTYSTLKVQPAELEDSGVYFCASSLLQGSGTNEKLFFGSGTQLSVL.